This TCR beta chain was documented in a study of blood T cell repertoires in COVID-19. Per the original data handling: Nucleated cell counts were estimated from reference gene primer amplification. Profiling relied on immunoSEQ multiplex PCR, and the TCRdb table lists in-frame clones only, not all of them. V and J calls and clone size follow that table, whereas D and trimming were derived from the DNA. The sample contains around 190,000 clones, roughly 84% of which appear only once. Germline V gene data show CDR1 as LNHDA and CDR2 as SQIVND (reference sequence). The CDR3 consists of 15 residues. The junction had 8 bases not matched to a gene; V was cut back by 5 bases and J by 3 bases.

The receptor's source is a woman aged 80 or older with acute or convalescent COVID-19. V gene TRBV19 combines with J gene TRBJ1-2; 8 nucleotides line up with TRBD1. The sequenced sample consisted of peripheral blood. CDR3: CASSRQGASDYGYTF. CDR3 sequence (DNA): TGTGCCAGTAGTCGTCAGGGGGCATCAGACTATGGCTACACCTTC.